This entry describes one T cell receptor beta chain. The data belong to a study of PD-L1 blockade in urothelial cancer. Study background: The number of prior chemotherapy regimens per patient was 0 to 3. Researchers looked at the blood 3 weeks (second dose) and 6 weeks after treatment began. Reported median T cell count for blood samples was more than 140,000.

Time point: peripheral blood 6 weeks after treatment start. Each patient's cancer was a locally advanced or metastatic urothelial carcinoma. Trimming pared 1 base from V and 0 bases from J, leaving 11 bases between. The germline V gene has CDR1 SGDLS and CDR2 YYNGEE. This CDR3 is 17 amino acids long. Generated by immunoSEQ multiplex PCR, the TCRdb table keeps only in-frame clones and is missing some. The profile covers under 50,000 clones, with about 86% appearing a single time and 24% taken by the ten largest. The sequence derives from a man in his 60s with urothelial cancer. Here the sequenced sample was PBMCs, taken around atezolizumab (anti-PD-L1) treatment. This chain uses TRBV9 with TRBJ1-6; D may be TRBD1 (6 bases). CDR3 DNA: TGTGCCAGCAGCGTACGGGACACCAGCTCCTATAATTCACCCCTCCACTTT. It codes for CASSVRDTSSYNSPLHF.